This is a list of T cell receptor beta chains from one sample in a study of resident and recirculating memory T cells in vitiligo. TCRdb's copy holds only in-frame clones and misses some; the assay was immunoSEQ multiplex PCR. The sample has 60,000 to 80,000 clones, approximately 91% seen once. Sequencing was performed on blood. These receptors all stem from a male donor with vitiligo. Both conserved end residues are part of each CDR3. D genes are given only for firm matches. Clone size is stated in some rows and not others, as once, few, many or a class when expanded.

size	V	J	D	DNA	CDR3
NA	TRBV4-2	TRBJ2-6	NA	TGTGCCAGCAGCCCATTTGCGGGTTCTGGGGCCAACGTCCTGACTTTC	CASSPFAGSGANVLTF
NA	TRBV9	TRBJ2-7	NA	TGTGCCAGCAGCGTTAGACTCCCGTACGAGCAGTACTTC	CASSVRLPYEQYF
once	TRBV2	TRBJ2-6	NA	TGTGCCAGCAGTACACACAGGGACTCTGGGGCCAACGTCCTGACTTTC	CASSTHRDSGANVLTF
NA	TRBV28	TRBJ2-5	TRBD2	TGTGCCAGCAGTCAGGGACTAAAAGAGACCCAGTACTTC	CASSQGLKETQYF
NA	TRBV19	TRBJ1-1	NA	TGTGCCAGTAGTATCCCCCTAACAGGGTTAACTGAAGCTTTCTTT	CASSIPLTGLTEAFF
NA	TRBV9	TRBJ2-5	TRBD1	TGTGCCAGCAGCGTCACAAGGGGGCCGGGTGGGGAGACCCAGTACTTC	CASSVTRGPGGETQYF
NA	TRBV6-5	TRBJ1-1	NA	TGTGCCAGCAGTATTCAGGGGCAGAACACTGAAGCTTTCTTT	CASSIQGQNTEAFF
NA	TRBV23-1	TRBJ1-4	TRBD1	TGCGCCAGCAGTCAATCGTTCAGGGGGAGGGAAAAACTGTTTTTT	CASSQSFRGREKLFF
NA	TRBV4-3	TRBJ2-5	NA	TGCGCCAGCAGCCAAGAATGGACCGGCGGGGGCCCCCAAGAGACCCAGTACTTC	CASSQEWTGGGPQETQYF
once	TRBV13	TRBJ2-5	NA	TGTGCCAGCAGCTTTTCCTCGGCGGGGGCCGGGGAGACCCAGTACTTC	CASSFSSAGAGETQYF
NA	TRBV19	TRBJ1-2	TRBD1	TGTGCCAGTAGTATTCTTCCGGGACAGGGTAGGAGCTACTATGGCTACACCTTC	CASSILPGQGRSYYGYTF
NA	TRBV7-9	TRBJ1-6	TRBD1	TGTGCCAGCAGCCTTGGGGACAGGGTAAACTATAATTCACCCCTCCACTTT	CASSLGDRVNYNSPLHF
NA	TRBV5-3	TRBJ2-6	NA	TGTGCCAGAAGCTTCGGGAATTCTGGGGCCAACGTCCTGACTTTC	CARSFGNSGANVLTF
many	TRBV4-3	TRBJ2-7	NA	TGCGCCAGCAGCCAAGACAGGTCCCGCCCTCCCTACGAGCAGTACTTC	CASSQDRSRPPYEQYF
NA	TRBV2	TRBJ1-4	NA	TGTGCCAGCAGTGATGGGCAGGGTAATGAAAAACTGTTTTTT	CASSDGQGNEKLFF
NA	TRBV11-2	TRBJ2-7	TRBD2	TGTGCCAGCAGCTTAGAAGCGGGGGGGCCGGGAGAGCAGTACTTC	CASSLEAGGPGEQYF
NA	TRBV6-4	TRBJ2-3	TRBD2	TGTGCCAGCGTTGGGACTAGCGGGGGTACAAGCACAGATACGCAGTATTTT	CASVGTSGGTSTDTQYF
NA	TRBV5-1	TRBJ2-1	TRBD1	TGCGCCAGCAGCTCGGGCGGACAGGGCTACAATGAGCAGTTCTTC	CASSSGGQGYNEQFF
NA	TRBV4-2	TRBJ1-2	NA	TGTGCCAGCAGCCAATACCAGACAGACATCTATGGCTACACCTTC	CASSQYQTDIYGYTF
NA	TRBV11-2	TRBJ1-6	TRBD1	TGTGCCAGCAGCTTAGCGGGACAGAATAATTCACCCCTCCACTTT	CASSLAGQNNSPLHF
NA	TRBV5-1	TRBJ1-3	TRBD1	TGCGCCAGCAGCTTCGGGACAGCCTCTGGAAACACCATATATTTT	CASSFGTASGNTIYF
NA	TRBV9	TRBJ2-3	TRBD2	TGTGCCAGCAGCGTAGCTAGCGGAGGCACAGATACGCAGTATTTT	CASSVASGGTDTQYF
few	TRBV30	TRBJ1-1	TRBD1	TGTGCCTGGTCCAGGGGGGATGAAGCTTTCTTT	CAWSRGDEAFF
NA	TRBV7-5	TRBJ1-5	NA	TGTGCCAGAAGCTTAGCATATATAGGGGGCGGCCAGCCCCAGCATTTT	CARSLAYIGGGQPQHF
NA	TRBV10-3	TRBJ1-5	TRBD1	TGTGCCATCAGTCCAGGGGGCGAGAGGCCCCAGCATTTT	CAISPGGERPQHF
NA	TRBV2	TRBJ1-5	NA	TGTGCCAGCAGCGCTCAGGGAAGCAATCAGCCCCAGCATTTT	CASSAQGSNQPQHF
NA	TRBV7-2	TRBJ1-1	TRBD1	TGTGCCAGCAGCAGACAGGGAGACACTGAAGCTTTCTTT	CASSRQGDTEAFF
NA	TRBV18	TRBJ2-1	NA	TGTGCCAGCTCACCCCCTACAGGGAGCGCCTCCAATGAGCAGTTCTTC	CASSPPTGSASNEQFF
NA	TRBV4-3	TRBJ2-1	TRBD2	TGCGCCAGCAGCCAAGATAGCGGGACTGAGCAGTTCTTC	CASSQDSGTEQFF
once	TRBV11-1	TRBJ2-5	NA	TGTGCCAGCAGCTCGTACGAGCGAAGGGGCCAAGAGACCCAGTACTTC	CASSSYERRGQETQYF
NA	TRBV4-1	TRBJ2-1	NA	TGCGCCAGCAGCCGAATGGGCAGTGAGCAGTTCTTC	CASSRMGSEQFF
NA	TRBV30	TRBJ2-2	NA	TGTGCCTGGAGTGTGTACGGGACCGGGGAGCTGTTTTTT	CAWSVYGTGELFF
NA	TRBV7-3	TRBJ2-2	NA	TGTGCCAGCAGCTCTCCGACAGGTGTCAACACCGGGGAGCTGTTTTTT	CASSSPTGVNTGELFF
NA	TRBV7-9	TRBJ1-5	TRBD1	TGTGCCAGCAGCTTCGGGACAGGGCTGCAGCATTTT	CASSFGTGLQHF
NA	TRBV6-1	TRBJ1-5	NA	TGTGCCAGCAGTGAAGGGGCGGCGGGGGCTCAGCCCCAGCATTTT	CASSEGAAGAQPQHF
NA	TRBV5-1	TRBJ2-5	TRBD1	TGCGCCAGCAGCACGGGACAGAAAGAGACCCAGTACTTC	CASSTGQKETQYF
few	TRBV7-9	TRBJ2-7	TRBD2	TGTGCCAGCAGCTTAATAGGGAGACTAGCGGTTTACGAGCAGTACTTC	CASSLIGRLAVYEQYF
once	TRBV11-1	TRBJ1-1	TRBD1	TGTGCCAGCAGACGGGACAGGAGGAACACTGAAGCTTTCTTT	CASRRDRRNTEAFF
NA	TRBV6-4	TRBJ1-6	NA	TGTGCCAGTCCCTCAGGGGCTAAGTCACCCCTCCACTTT	CASPSGAKSPLHF
NA	TRBV28	TRBJ2-7	TRBD1	TGTGCCAGCAGTTTTACCCGGATTGGACAGGGTGGGTACGAGCAGTACTTC	CASSFTRIGQGGYEQYF
once	TRBV6-5	TRBJ2-7	NA	TGTGCCAGCAGTTACGGACAGCGTTACTCCTACGAGCAGTACTTC	CASSYGQRYSYEQYF
NA	TRBV2	TRBJ1-1	TRBD1	TGTGCCAGCAGTTCTGACAGGGGGCGTGAAGCTTTCTTT	CASSSDRGREAFF
NA	TRBV7-2	TRBJ1-6	TRBD1	TGTGCCAGCAGCCCAGGACAGGGGCATTCACCCCTCCACTTT	CASSPGQGHSPLHF
NA	TRBV10-2	TRBJ2-7	TRBD1	TGCGCCAGCAGTGAGTGGGACAGGCCCTACGAGCAGTACTTC	CASSEWDRPYEQYF
medium-sized	TRBV2	TRBJ2-7	TRBD1	TGTGCCAGCATCCGGACAGGGGGCAGATTCGAGCAGTACTTC	CASIRTGGRFEQYF
NA	TRBV7-9	TRBJ2-7	TRBD1	TGTGCCAGCAGCTTAACTCTCCGAACAGGGGATGAGCAGTACTTC	CASSLTLRTGDEQYF
NA	TRBV11-3	TRBJ2-2	NA	TGTGCCAGCAGCTCGTTTCAGGGGGGCCACGGGGAGCTGTTTTTT	CASSSFQGGHGELFF
NA	TRBV28	TRBJ2-7	NA	TGTGCCAGCAGTCAAGAGATCAGGCCACCCTTTGGCGAGCAGTACTTC	CASSQEIRPPFGEQYF
NA	TRBV11-2	TRBJ1-4	TRBD1	TGTGCCAGCCGGACAGGGGAAAAACTGTTTTTT	CASRTGEKLFF
NA	TRBV27	TRBJ2-1	TRBD2	TGTGCCAGCAGTTTGGGTAGCGGGTACAATGAGCAGTTCTTC	CASSLGSGYNEQFF
NA	TRBV6-5	TRBJ1-6	NA	TGTGCCAGCAGTTCTTACACACAGTATAATTCACCCCTCCACTTT	CASSSYTQYNSPLHF
NA	TRBV5-1	TRBJ2-2	NA	TGCGCCAGCAGCTTGGTCGCAGCGAACACCGGGGAGCTGTTTTTT	CASSLVAANTGELFF
NA	TRBV25-1	TRBJ2-3	NA	TGTGCCAGCAGTGAATCACTAGACTCTAGCACAGATACGCAGTATTTT	CASSESLDSSTDTQYF
once	TRBV6-5	TRBJ2-3	NA	TGTGCCAGCAGTGGCGCTGACTGGAGCACAGATACGCAGTATTTT	CASSGADWSTDTQYF
once	TRBV27	TRBJ1-1	NA	TGTGCCAGCAGTTCCTTTATTTCTGGACAAATCAACACTGAAGCTTTCTTT	CASSSFISGQINTEAFF
NA	TRBV19	TRBJ2-3	TRBD1	TGTGCTAGCCAGGGGGGCACAGATACGCAGTATTTT	CASQGGTDTQYF